Shown below are 8 T cell receptor beta chains from a single sample sequenced in a study of control samples from healthy donors and cancer patients (dated by TCRdb to about 2020). Receptors were amplified or captured by the immunoSEQ multiplex PCR assay. As stored in TCRdb, this immuneACCESS dataset retains in-frame rearrangements with V and J assigned. A fraction of the clones does not appear; measured against another copy, unresolved V genes explain less than half of the discrepancy, and the remainder lacks a known reason. The sample table contains tens of thousands of clones; only one count was recorded for just under 90% of them. Of the sample, 4.5% to 7% is held by the ten largest clones. Sequencing used blood. These receptors originate from a man aged 50 to 59 in good health.

This chain connects TRBV4-2 to TRBJ1-3, with unresolved D. V gave up 3 bases and J gave up 4 bases, with 10 bases separating them. This CDR3 contains 14 residues. Per germline, CDR1 LGHNA and CDR2 YNFKEQ. The DNA for the CDR3 is TGTGCCAGCAGCCAGACACTGGACGGAAACACCATATATTTT. Translating it yields CASSQTLDGNTIYF.

This clone was counted a single time. The CDR3 does not close with the conserved phenylalanine or tryptophan, likely indicating a read error. The limits of the CDR3 on the DNA are not certain, so only TCRdb's listed CDR3 is given. This chain joins TRBV19 and TRBJ1-1; TRBD1 is taken as the D call from the table, unchecked against the DNA. The germline V gene has CDR1 LNHDA and CDR2 SQIVND (reference sequence). The CDR3 is 9 residues long, counting both termini. CDR3 sequence reads: CASGSQGYG.

The rearrangement uses TRBV7-9 and TRBJ2-7; 7 bases match TRBD1. The junction had 8 bases not matched to a gene; V was cut back by 6 bases and J by 0 bases. This CDR3 region has 15 residues. Germline-derived CDR1 and CDR2 are SEHNR and FQNEAQ (reference sequence). CDR3 residues: CASSSEGARSYEQYF. The CDR3 DNA sequence: TGTGCCAGCAGTTCAGAGGGGGCCCGCTCCTACGAGCAGTACTTC. Drawing the rest from reference TRBV7-9 and TRBJ2-7, the complete variable domain is DTGVSQNPRHKITKRGQNVTFRCDPISEHNRLYWYRQTLGQGPEFLTYFQNEAQLEKSRLLSDRFSAERPKGSFSTLEIQRTEQGDSAMYLCASSSEGARSYEQYFGPGTRLTVT.

This chain links TRBV6-5 with TRBJ2-7, with 9 bases fitting TRBD1. The CDR3 has 15 residues. CDR1 and CDR2 from the germline V gene are MNHEY and SVGAGI. J lost 6 bases, V lost 7 bases, and 13 bases had no gene match. The CDR3 here is CASTIRGTGRREQYF. The CDR3 region has the DNA TGTGCCAGCACCATAAGGGGGACAGGGCGGCGCGAGCAGTACTTC.

On this clone: Relative to the germline gene, one junction end is altered; a read error may explain this. Other DNA variants within this sample encode the same CDR3. The chain is built from TRBV27 and TRBJ2-3; TRBD2 is a possible D gene (6 bases). Germline V lookup: CDR1 MNHEY, CDR2 SMNVEV (reference sequence). The CDR3 covers 14 residues. The DNA of the CDR3 is TGTGCCAGCAGTTTAGGGGGGAGCAGAGATACACAGTATTTT. This sequence encodes CASSLGGSRDTQYF.

Of note for this clone: An end of the junction differs from the germline gene, which may be a read error. The J gene is TRBJ2-5, the V gene TRBV7-7, with unresolved D. CDR1 and CDR2 from the germline V gene are SSHAT and FNYEAQ (reference sequence). This CDR3 comprises 15 residues. CDR3 residues: CASSLTGEVSETQYF. In DNA form, the CDR3 reads TGTGCTAGCAGCTTAACGGGCGAGGTCTCAGAGACCCAGTACTTC.

The J gene is TRBJ1-1, the V gene TRBV18; D ambiguous. Trimming took off 0 bases at V and 3 bases at J, with 5 bases between the two ends. The germline CDR1 and CDR2 sequences are KGHSH and LQKENI. The CDR3 covers 13 residues. This chain's CDR3 is CASSPPTDTEAFF. The DNA for the CDR3 is TGTGCCAGCTCACCACCGACGGACACTGAAGCTTTCTTT.

This rearrangement joins TRBV19 to TRBJ1-2, with D unresolved. The CDR3 sequence is 16 residues long. Deletions cut 5 bases from V and 1 base from J, with 17 bases between. CDR1 and CDR2 from the germline V gene are LNHDA and SQIVND (reference sequence). CDR3 region: CASSFSPRDLNYGYTF. In DNA form, the CDR3 reads TGTGCCAGTAGTTTTTCCCCAAGGGATCTTAACTATGGCTACACCTTC.